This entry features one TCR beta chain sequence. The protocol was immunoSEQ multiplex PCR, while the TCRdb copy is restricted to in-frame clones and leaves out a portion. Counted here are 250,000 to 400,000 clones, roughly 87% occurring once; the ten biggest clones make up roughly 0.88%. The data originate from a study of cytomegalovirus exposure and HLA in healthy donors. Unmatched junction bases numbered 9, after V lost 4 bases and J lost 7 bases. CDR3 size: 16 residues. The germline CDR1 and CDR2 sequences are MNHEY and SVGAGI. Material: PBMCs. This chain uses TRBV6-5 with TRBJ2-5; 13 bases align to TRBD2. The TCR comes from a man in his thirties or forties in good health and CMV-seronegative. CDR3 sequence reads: CASSSLTSGGEGTQYF. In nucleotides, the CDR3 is TGTGCCAGCAGTTCCTTAACTAGCGGGGGGGAGGGGACCCAGTACTTC.